What follows is one TCR beta chain and its context. This record belongs to a study of blood T cell repertoires in COVID-19. Overall study: The United States, Italy and Spain supplied acute and convalescent COVID-19 samples. Sample material is recorded as cDNA or gDNA derived from T cells, B-cell-depleted T cells, or PBMCs.

Profiled with immunoSEQ multiplex PCR; TCRdb holds only in-frame clones, not every one. Here the sample spans about 180,000 clones, 70% to 90% being singletons. V lost 0 bases, J lost 9 bases, and 3 bases stayed unmatched. The germline V gene encodes CDR1 SGHRS and CDR2 YFSETQ. The CDR3 sequence is 13 residues long. This sequence originates from a man between 70 and 80 years old with active or convalescent COVID-19. The chain joins TRBV5-1 to TRBJ1-5, with 7 positions matching TRBD1. The sequenced sample consisted of peripheral blood. The CDR3 sequence: CASSLGQGLPQHF. The CDR3 DNA reads TGCGCCAGCAGCTTGGGACAGGGCCTGCCCCAGCATTTT.